This T cell receptor (beta chain) was documented in a study of CD8+CD57+ T cells in acquired aplastic anemia. Across the study: The sorted CD4+ and CD8+ cells yielded an average around 3 ug of DNA. Findings of the study overall: About 29 shared CD8+ CDR3s appeared highly expressed within patients' immunodominant clones.

Patients who underwent sequencing had shown CD8+CD57+ cell expansion by flow cytometry. In its sample, this clonotype was seen a few times. No antigen is known for it. CDR3 and TCR beta VDJ profiling relied on a genomic DNA template. TCRdb independently ran MiXCR on the reads; one entry per CDR3 protein. Seen here are hundreds of thousands of distinct CDR3 sequences, around 30% observed once, and the top ten hold less than 1%. Germline CDR1 and CDR2: MNHNS and SASEGT. CDR3 length: 15 residues. The germline V and J ends were trimmed by 3 bases and 7 bases, with 13 bases remaining between them. Material: sorted CD4+, CD8+, or CD8+CD57+ T cells (not recorded which) from PBMCs. The receptor was derived from a human donor with aplastic anemia. The chain is built from TRBV6-1 and TRBJ1-6, with unresolved D. CDR3 sequence (DNA): TGTGCCAGCAGTGAGACACCTCTGCGAAATTCACCCCTCCACTTT. This gives the protein CASSETPLRNSPLHF.